This TCR beta chain derives from a study of vaccination and CD4 T cells after COVID-19. The treatment: roughly ten-day PBMC culture with coronavirus spike peptide pools or control peptides (ViraFEST assay). Oncomine TCR Beta short-read sequencing was applied to DNA from cultured CD4+ T cells. TCRdb re-called the PCR reads through MiXCR, storing one row per CDR3 protein. The sample carries some 9,300 distinct CDR3 sequences, roughly 60% recorded once. Concerning this clonotype itself: Its specificity is not known.

The V end was cut by 3 bases, the J end by 6 bases, with 6 bases between. CDR1 is LNHDA and CDR2 is SQIVND in the germline V gene (reference sequence). The CDR3 has 12 amino acids. V usage is TRBV19 and J usage is TRBJ1-5, with unresolved D. This TCR came from a human donor who had recovered from COVID-19. The sample consisted of CD4+ T cells from blood, cultured in vitro. The CDR3 protein is CASSIFPQPQHF. Written as DNA, the CDR3 is TGTGCCAGTAGTATCTTCCCTCAGCCCCAGCATTTT.